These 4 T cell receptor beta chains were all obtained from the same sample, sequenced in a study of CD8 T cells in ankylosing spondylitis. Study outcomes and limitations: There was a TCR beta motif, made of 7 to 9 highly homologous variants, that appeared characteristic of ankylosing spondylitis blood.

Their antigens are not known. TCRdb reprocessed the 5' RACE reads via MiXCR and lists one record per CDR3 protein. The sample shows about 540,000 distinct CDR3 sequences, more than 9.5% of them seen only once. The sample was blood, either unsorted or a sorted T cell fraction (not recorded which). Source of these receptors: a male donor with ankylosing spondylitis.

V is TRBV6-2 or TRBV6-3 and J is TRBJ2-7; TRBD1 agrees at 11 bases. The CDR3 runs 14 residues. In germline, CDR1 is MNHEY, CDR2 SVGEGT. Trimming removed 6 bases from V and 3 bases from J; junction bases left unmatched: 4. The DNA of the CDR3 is TGTGCCAGCAGCCGGGACAGGGGGTTCTACGAGCAGTACGTC. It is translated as CASSRDRGFYEQYV.

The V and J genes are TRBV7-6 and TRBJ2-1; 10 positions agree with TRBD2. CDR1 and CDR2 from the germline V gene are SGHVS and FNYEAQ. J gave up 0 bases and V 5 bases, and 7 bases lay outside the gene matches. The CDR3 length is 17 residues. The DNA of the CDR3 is TGTGCCAGCAGCCCTTTACTAGCGGGGAGCTCCTACAATGAGCAGTTCTTC. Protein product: CASSPLLAGSSYNEQFF.

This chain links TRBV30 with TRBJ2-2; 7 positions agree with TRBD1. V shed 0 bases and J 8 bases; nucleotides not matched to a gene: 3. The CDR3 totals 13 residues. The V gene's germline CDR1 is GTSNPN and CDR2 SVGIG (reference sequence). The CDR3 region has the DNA TGTGCCTGGAGTGTAGGGGGCGCTGGGGAGCTGTTTTTT. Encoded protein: CAWSVGGAGELFF.

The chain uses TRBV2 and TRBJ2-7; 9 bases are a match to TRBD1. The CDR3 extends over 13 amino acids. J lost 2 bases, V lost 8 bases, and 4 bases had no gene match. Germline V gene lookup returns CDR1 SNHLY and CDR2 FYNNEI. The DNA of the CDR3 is TGTGCCAGCGCCCGGGACAGGGCCTACGAGCAGTACGTC. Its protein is CASARDRAYEQYV.